This TCR beta chain was captured in a study of cytomegalovirus exposure and HLA in healthy donors. Germline V gene data show CDR1 as MDHEN and CDR2 as SYDVKM. The CDR3 is made up of 15 amino acids. Trimming removed 4 bases at V and 4 bases at J, with 17 bases between. Amplification used 60 Vbeta primers and 13 Jbeta primers. Sequencing was performed with immunoSEQ multiplex PCR; in TCRdb, only in-frame clones are kept and a portion is missing. In total, the table holds some 110,000 clones. Study-wide points: Some V segments, including TRBV6-2 and TRBV6-3, were excluded as indistinguishable. Earlier analysis found most TCR beta V segments productive about 90% or about 30% of the time.

With respect to this clone: Its antigen is currently unknown.

Regarding donors, all were healthy bone marrow donors. The source material was PBMCs. The TCR sequence derives from a man in his forties in good health and CMV-seropositive. The chain couples TRBV28 to TRBJ2-7, with D maybe TRBD1 (6 bases). CDR3 residues: CASSSQQGELYEQYF. In nucleotides, the CDR3 is TGTGCCAGCAGTTCTCAACAGGGAGAACTTTACGAGCAGTACTTC.